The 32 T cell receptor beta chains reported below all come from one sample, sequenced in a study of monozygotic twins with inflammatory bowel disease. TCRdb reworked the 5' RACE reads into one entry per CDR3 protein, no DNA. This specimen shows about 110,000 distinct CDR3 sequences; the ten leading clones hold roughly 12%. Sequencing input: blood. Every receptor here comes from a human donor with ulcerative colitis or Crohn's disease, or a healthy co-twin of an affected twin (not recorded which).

The CDR3 is CASSLTLYTDTQYF. The rearrangement links TRBV27 to TRBJ2-3. CDR3 length: 14 amino acids. Germline lookup yields CDR1 MNHEY and CDR2 SMNVEV (reference sequence).

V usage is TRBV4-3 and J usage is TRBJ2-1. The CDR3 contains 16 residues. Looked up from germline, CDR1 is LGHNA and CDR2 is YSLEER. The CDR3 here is CASSQESGSSYNEQFF.

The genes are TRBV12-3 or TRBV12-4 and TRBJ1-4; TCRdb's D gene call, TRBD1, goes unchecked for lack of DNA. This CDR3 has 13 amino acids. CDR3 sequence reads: CASSLRTVEKLFF.

CDR3 in amino acids: CASSLVGWGASNTGELFF. The chain uses TRBV13 and TRBJ2-2; lacking DNA, the TRBD1 call made by TCRdb goes unchecked. Per germline, CDR1 PRHDT and CDR2 FYEKMQ (reference sequence). The CDR3 totals 18 residues.

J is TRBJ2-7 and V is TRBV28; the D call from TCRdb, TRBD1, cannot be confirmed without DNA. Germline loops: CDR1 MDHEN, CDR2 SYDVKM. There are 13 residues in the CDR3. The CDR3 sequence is CATKPQVYYEQYF.

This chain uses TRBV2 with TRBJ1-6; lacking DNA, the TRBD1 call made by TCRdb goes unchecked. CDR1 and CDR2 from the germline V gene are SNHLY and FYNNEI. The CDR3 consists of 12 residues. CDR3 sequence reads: CASSETGAPLHF.

This CDR3 reads CASSVQAGSNTGELFF. This chain uses TRBV7-2 with TRBJ2-2; TCRdb's assignment of TRBD2 cannot be checked, as there is no DNA. This CDR3 has 16 amino acids. The germline CDR1 and CDR2 sequences are SGHTA and FQGNSA.

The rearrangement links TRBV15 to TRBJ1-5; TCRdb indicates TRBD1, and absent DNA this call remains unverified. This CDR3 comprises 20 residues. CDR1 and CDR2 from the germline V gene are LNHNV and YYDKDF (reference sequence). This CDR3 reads CATSRDLPMTDMDSNQPQHF.

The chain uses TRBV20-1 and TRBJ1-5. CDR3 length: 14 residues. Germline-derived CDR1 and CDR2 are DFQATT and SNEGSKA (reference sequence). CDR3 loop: CSAVQGGGNQPQHF.

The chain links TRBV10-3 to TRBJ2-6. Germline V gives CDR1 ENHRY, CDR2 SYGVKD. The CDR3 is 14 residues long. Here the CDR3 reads CAISTGSGANVLTF.

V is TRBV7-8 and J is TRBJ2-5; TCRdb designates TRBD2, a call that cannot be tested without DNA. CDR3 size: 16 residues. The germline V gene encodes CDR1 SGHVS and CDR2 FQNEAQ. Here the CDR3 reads CASSRLAGAGGETQYF.

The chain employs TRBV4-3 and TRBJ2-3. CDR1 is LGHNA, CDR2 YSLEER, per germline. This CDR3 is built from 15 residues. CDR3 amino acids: CASSQVDGRTDTQYF.

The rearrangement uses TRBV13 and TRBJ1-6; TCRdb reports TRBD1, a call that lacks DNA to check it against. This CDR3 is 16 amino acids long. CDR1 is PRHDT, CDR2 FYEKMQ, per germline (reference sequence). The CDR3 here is CASSFSAGANDSPLHF. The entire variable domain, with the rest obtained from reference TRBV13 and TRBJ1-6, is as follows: AAGVIQSPRHLIKEKRETATLKCYPIPRHDTVYWYQQGPGQDPQFLISFYEKMQSDKGSIPDRFSAQQFSDYHSELNMSSLELGDSALYFCASSFSAGANDSPLHFGNGTRLTVT.

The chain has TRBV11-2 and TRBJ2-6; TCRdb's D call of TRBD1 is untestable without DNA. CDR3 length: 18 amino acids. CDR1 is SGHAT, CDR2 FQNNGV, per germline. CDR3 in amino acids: CASSGRTGWDSGANVLTF.

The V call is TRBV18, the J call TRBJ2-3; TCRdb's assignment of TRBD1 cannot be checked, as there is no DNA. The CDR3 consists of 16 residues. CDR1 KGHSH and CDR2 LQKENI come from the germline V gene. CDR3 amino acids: CASSFDRGLGTDTQYF.

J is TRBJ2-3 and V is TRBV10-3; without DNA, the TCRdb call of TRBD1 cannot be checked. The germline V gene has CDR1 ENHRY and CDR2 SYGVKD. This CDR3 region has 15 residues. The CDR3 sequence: CAISDPQGFADTQYF.

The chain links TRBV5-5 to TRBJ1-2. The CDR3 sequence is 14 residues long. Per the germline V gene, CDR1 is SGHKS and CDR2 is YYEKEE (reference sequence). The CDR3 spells CASSLDHPNYGYTF.

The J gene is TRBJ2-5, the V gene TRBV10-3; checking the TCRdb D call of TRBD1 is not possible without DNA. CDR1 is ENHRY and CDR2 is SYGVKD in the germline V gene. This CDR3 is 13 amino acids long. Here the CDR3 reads CATHEGVRETQYF.

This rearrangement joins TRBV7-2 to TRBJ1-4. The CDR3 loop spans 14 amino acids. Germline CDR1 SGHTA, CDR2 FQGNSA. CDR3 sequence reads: CASSLSTTNEKLFF.

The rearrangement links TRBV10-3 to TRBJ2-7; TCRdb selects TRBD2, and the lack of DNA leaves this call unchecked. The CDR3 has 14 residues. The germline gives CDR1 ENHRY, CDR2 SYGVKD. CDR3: CAISPGLRANEQYF.

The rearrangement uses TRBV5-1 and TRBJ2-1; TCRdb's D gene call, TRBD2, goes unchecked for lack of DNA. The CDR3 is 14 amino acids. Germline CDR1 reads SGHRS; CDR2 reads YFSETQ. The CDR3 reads CASSFGPGAIEQFF.

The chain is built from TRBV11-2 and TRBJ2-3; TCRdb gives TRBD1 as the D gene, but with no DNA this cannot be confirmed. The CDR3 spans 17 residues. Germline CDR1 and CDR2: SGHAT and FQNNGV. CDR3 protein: CASSLWGAGGSSDTQYF.

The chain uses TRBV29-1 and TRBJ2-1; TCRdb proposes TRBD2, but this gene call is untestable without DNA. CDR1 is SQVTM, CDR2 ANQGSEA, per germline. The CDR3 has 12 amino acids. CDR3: CSVRPGRNEQFF.

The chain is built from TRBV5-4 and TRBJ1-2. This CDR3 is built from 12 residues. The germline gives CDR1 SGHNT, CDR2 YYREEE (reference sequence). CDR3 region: CASSLRGYGYTF.

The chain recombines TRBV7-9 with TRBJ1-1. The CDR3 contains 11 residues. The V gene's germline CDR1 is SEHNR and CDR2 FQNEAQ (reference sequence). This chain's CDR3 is CASSLETRAFF.

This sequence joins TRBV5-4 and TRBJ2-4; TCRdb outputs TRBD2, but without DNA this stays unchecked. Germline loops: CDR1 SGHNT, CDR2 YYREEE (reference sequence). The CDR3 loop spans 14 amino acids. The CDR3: CASSLVEGENIQYF.

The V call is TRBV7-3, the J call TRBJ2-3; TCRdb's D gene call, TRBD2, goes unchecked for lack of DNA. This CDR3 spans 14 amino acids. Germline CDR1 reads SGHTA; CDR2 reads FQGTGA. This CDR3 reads CASSPGTITDTQYF.

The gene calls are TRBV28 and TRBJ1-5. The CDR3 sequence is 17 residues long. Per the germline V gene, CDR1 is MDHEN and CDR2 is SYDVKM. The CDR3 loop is CASGLFSPLGGNQPQHF.

The CDR3 reads CASSQVPYTEAFF. The chain recombines TRBV3-1 with TRBJ1-1. The germline V gene has CDR1 LGHDT and CDR2 YNNKEL (reference sequence). This CDR3 has 13 residues.

The CDR3 spells CATSRDVQANTEAFF. V gene TRBV15 combines with J gene TRBJ1-1. Germline CDR1 is LNHNV and CDR2 is YYDKDF (reference sequence). The CDR3 totals 15 residues.

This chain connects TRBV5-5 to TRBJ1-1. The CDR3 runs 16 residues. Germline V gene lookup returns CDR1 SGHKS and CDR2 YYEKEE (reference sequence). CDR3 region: CASSPEVGRVGTEAFF.

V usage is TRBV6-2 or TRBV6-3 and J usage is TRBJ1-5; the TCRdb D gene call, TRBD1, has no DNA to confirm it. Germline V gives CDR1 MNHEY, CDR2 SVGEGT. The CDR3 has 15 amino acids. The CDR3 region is CASSRRDRHNQPQHF.